Here is one T cell receptor (beta chain) with its context. Its target is not known. Germline loops: CDR1 SGHTA, CDR2 FQGNSA. J was trimmed by 7 bases and V by 3 bases; bases with no gene match: 7. The CDR3 has 15 residues. The data stem from a study of cytomegalovirus exposure and HLA in healthy donors. Study details: The roughly 670 first-cohort repertoires shared a platform with the 100 to 150 validation repertoires, as reported in a later analysis.

The study, taken as a whole, reports: Among TCR sequences, most were rare, though some public TCRs appeared in many donors. Published work reported that the classifier diagnosed cytomegalovirus status with high specificity and sensitivity.

Only in-frame clones appear in the TCRdb table, and some are missing; sequencing was by immunoSEQ multiplex PCR. The repertoire has some 190,000 clones, roughly 86% of them found once; the top ten carry 6.5% to 7.5%. The chain carries TRBV7-2 and TRBJ2-7; 12 nucleotides line up with TRBD1. The sequence derives from a young man in good health and CMV-seropositive. The source material was PBMCs. The chain's CDR3 is CASSFPGQGAPEQYF. CDR3 nucleotides: TGTGCCAGCAGCTTTCCGGGACAGGGGGCGCCTGAGCAGTACTTC.